The subject of this entry is one T cell receptor beta chain. The antigen remains undetermined. The use of a sample-barcoded 5' primer and a J-beta primer mix characterized a second PCR of 7 to 11 cycles. Every sample returned 2.5 million or more CDR3-containing paired-end reads. TCRdb re-derived calls from the 5' RACE reads in MiXCR, one entry per CDR3 protein. Seen here are just under 750,000 distinct CDR3 sequences, about 20% observed once, and the top ten hold 22%. Germline V lookup: CDR1 KGHDR, CDR2 SFDVKD. The CDR3 sequence is 13 residues long. V lost 7 bases, J lost 3 bases, and 3 bases stayed unmatched. The data are from a study of blood T cells in healthy people across ages. Whole-study findings and limits: Per million T cells, TCR beta diversity dropped about linearly as age rose.

Aged about 6 to 90, donors were systemically healthy Caucasians from Russia. Each sample used at least 6 million PBMCs. The sequenced material came from blood. The source is a man between 65 and 79 years old in good health. The rearrangement uses TRBV24-1 and TRBJ2-3; 7 bases agree with TRBD1. CDR3: CATRDRWTDTQYF. The CDR3 DNA reads as TGTGCCACCAGGGACAGGTGGACAGATACGCAGTATTTT.